The clone carrying this T cell receptor (beta chain) was detected a few times. A second PCR of about 7 to 12 cycles used a sample-barcoded 5' primer and a J-beta primer mix. MiXCR was run by TCRdb on the 5' RACE reads, yielding one entry per CDR3 protein. The data hold 850,000 to 950,000 distinct CDR3 sequences, with more than 25% observed a single time. The V segment lost 10 bases and the J segment 4 bases; nucleotides outside the gene matches: 8. Germline lookup yields CDR1 ENHRY and CDR2 SYGVKD. The CDR3 is made up of 15 amino acids. This sample is drawn from a study of blood T cells in healthy people across ages.

Source material: blood. The sequence was obtained from a woman older than 75 in good health. The chain has TRBV10-3 and TRBJ2-2; TRBD2 matches 11 bases. CDR3 coding DNA: TGTGCCACAGGGTCTAGCGGGGGGACCACCGGGGAGCTGTTTTTT. It codes for CATGSSGGTTGELFF.